Listed below are T cell receptor beta chains from one sample, sequenced in a study of T cell responses to AZD1222 COVID-19 vaccine. Produced via immunoSEQ multiplex PCR; TCRdb's table is partial and in-frame only. The sample has 120,000 to 150,000 clones; about 93% are singletons. This specimen was peripheral blood, taken on day 0 of MenACWY control vaccination. These TCRs come from an adult in good health. The CDR3 runs from the conserved cysteine through the conserved F or W. D genes are given only for firm matches. Size is omitted from some rows. Given values are once, few, many or a class for expanded clones.

d_call j_call clone_size v_call cdr3_aa cdr3_nt
TRBD1 TRBJ1-2 - TRBV4-1 CASSHPGGGKGYTF TGCGCCAGCAGCCACCCAGGGGGCGGGAAGGGCTACACCTTC
- TRBJ2-5 - TRBV28 CASRPGTPPETQYF TGTGCCAGCAGACCCGGGACACCCCCCGAGACCCAGTACTTC
- TRBJ2-1 - TRBV5-1 CASNTGDSYNEQFF TGCGCCAGCAATACTGGCGATAGTTACAATGAGCAGTTCTTC
- TRBJ2-6 - TRBV7-2 CASSLALAGRANVLTF TGTGCCAGCAGCTTAGCGTTGGCAGGTAGGGCCAACGTCCTGACTTTC
- TRBJ1-2 - TRBV5-1 CASSFALGAVSNEGYTF TGCGCCAGCAGCTTCGCATTAGGGGCTGTCTCCAATGAAGGCTACACCTTC
- TRBJ1-5 once TRBV5-1 CASSLNSLGKNQPQHF TGCGCCAGCAGCTTGAACAGCCTTGGGAAGAATCAGCCCCAGCATTTT
- TRBJ1-6 - TRBV25-1 CASSPSGDSPLHF TGTGCCAGCAGTCCCAGTGGGGATTCACCCCTCCACTTT
- TRBJ2-7 - TRBV15 CATSRGVDGSYEQYF TGTGCCACCAGCAGAGGAGTCGACGGTTCCTACGAGCAGTACTTC
TRBD2 TRBJ2-3 - TRBV5-1 CASSRVAGGTSTDTQYF TGCGCCAGCAGCAGGGTAGCGGGGGGTACTAGCACAGATACGCAGTATTTT
TRBD1 TRBJ1-1 - TRBV5-1 CASSTGQNNYEAFF TGCGCCAGCTCCACGGGACAGAACAATTATGAAGCTTTCTTT
- TRBJ1-2 - TRBV28 CASSSPGQGYGYTF TGTGCCAGCAGTTCCCCTGGGCAGGGCTATGGCTACACCTTC
TRBD1 TRBJ1-2 - TRBV6-5 CASNSPDRGQYGYTF TGTGCCAGCAATTCGCCGGACAGGGGGCAATATGGCTACACCTTC
- TRBJ2-7 - TRBV5-1 CASSAGVGEQYF TGCGCCAGCAGCGCAGGGGTTGGCGAGCAGTACTTC
- TRBJ2-3 - TRBV9 CASSVGGRDGTQYF TGTGCCAGCAGCGTAGGAGGGAGAGACGGTACGCAGTATTTT
- TRBJ2-7 - TRBV5-1 CASSLEGKNADEQYF TGCGCCAGCAGCTTGGAGGGTAAAAACGCCGACGAGCAGTACTTC
TRBD2 TRBJ2-2 - TRBV2 CASSNPGLVSGELFF TGTGCCAGCAGTAACCCGGGACTAGTATCCGGGGAGCTGTTTTTT